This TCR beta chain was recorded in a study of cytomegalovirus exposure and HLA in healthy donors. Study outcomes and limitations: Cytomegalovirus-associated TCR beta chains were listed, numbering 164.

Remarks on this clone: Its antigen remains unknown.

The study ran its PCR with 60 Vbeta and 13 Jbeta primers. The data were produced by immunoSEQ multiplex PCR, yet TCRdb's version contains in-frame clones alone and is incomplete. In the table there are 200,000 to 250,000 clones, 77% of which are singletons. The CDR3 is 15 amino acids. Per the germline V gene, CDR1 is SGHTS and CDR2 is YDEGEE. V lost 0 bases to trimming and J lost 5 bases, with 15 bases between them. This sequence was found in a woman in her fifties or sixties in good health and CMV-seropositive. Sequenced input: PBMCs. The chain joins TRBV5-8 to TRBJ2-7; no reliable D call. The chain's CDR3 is CASSLVSAEPHEQYF. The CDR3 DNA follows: TGTGCCAGCAGCTTGGTTTCCGCCGAGCCCCACGAGCAGTACTTC. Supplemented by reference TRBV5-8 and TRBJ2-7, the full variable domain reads EAGVTQSPTHLIKTRGQQATLRCSPISGHTSVYWYQQALGLGLQFLLWYDEGEERNRGNFPPRFSGRQFPNYSSELNVNALELEDSALYLCASSLVSAEPHEQYFGPGTRLTVT.